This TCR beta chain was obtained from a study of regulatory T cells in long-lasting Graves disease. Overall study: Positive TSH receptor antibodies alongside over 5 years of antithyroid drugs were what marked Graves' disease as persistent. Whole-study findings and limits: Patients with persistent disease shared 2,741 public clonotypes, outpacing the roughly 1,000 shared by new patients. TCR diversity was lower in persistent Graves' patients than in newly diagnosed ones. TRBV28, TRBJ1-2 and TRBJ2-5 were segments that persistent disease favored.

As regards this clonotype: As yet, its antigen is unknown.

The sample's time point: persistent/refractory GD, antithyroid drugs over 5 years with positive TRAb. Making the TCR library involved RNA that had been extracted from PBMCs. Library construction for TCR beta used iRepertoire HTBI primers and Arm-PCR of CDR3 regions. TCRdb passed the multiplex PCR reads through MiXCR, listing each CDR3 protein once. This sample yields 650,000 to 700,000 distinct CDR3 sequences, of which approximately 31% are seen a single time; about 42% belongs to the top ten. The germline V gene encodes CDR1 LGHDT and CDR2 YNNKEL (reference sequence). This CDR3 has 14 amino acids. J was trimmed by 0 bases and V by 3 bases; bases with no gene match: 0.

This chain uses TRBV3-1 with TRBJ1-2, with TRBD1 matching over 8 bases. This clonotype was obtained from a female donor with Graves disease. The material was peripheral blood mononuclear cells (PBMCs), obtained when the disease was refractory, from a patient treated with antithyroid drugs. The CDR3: CASSQDRANYGYTF. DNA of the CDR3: TGTGCCAGCAGCCAGGACAGGGCTAACTATGGCTACACCTTC. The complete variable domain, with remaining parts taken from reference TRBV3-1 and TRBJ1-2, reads DTAVSQTPKYLVTQMGNDKSIKCEQNLGHDTMYWYKQDSKKFLKIMFSYNNKELIINETVPNRFSPKSPDKAHLNLHINSLELGDSAVYFCASSQDRANYGYTFGSGTRLTVV.